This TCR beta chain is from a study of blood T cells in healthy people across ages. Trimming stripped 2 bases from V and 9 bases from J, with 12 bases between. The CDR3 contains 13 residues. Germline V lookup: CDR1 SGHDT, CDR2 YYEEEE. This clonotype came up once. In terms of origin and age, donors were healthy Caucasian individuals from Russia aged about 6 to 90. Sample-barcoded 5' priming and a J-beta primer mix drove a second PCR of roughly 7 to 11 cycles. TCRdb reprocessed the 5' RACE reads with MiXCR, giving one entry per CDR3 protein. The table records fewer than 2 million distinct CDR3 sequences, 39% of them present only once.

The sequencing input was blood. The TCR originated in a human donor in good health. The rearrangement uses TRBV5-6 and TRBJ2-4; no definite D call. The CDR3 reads CASSFFWESIQYF. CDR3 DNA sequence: TGTGCCAGCAGCTTTTTTTGGGAAAGCATTCAGTACTTC.